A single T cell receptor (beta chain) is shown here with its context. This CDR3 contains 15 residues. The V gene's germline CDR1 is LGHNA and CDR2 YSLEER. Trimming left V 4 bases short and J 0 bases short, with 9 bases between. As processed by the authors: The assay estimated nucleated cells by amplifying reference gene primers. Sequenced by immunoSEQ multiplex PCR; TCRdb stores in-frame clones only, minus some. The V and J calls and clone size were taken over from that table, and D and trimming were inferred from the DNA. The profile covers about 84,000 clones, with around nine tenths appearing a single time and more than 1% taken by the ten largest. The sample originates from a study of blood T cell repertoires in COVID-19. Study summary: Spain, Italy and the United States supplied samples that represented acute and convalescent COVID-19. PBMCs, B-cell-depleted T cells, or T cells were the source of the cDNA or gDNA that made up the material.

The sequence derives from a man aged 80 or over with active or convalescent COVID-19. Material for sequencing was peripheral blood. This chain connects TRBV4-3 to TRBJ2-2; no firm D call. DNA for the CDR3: TGCGCCAGCAGCCTCCATGGAGCGAACACCGGGGAGCTGTTTTTT. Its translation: CASSLHGANTGELFF.